The clone carrying this TCR beta chain occurred once. Its cognate antigen is unknown. Only in-frame clones appear in the TCRdb table, and some are missing; sequencing was by immunoSEQ multiplex PCR. The profile shows fewer than 75,000 clones, 65% to 80% of them singletons. The data were obtained in a study of early stage breast cancer tumors. Broader study findings: Commonly generated sequences made up most enriched TCRB sequences shared between patients.

This clonotype was sampled from a person aged 30-39 years with breast cancer. Sequencing was done on a sample of blood.

Here the CDR3 DNA reads TGTGCCAGCAGCCAAGATTCAGGGCCCCGGAACACTGAAGCTTTCTTT. This codes for CASSQDSGPRNTEAFF. J is TRBJ1-1 and V is TRBV9, with D maybe TRBD1 (5 bases). The CDR3 has 16 residues. Deletions cut 4 bases from V and 1 base from J, with 17 bases between. Germline CDR1 and CDR2: SGDLS and YYNGEE.